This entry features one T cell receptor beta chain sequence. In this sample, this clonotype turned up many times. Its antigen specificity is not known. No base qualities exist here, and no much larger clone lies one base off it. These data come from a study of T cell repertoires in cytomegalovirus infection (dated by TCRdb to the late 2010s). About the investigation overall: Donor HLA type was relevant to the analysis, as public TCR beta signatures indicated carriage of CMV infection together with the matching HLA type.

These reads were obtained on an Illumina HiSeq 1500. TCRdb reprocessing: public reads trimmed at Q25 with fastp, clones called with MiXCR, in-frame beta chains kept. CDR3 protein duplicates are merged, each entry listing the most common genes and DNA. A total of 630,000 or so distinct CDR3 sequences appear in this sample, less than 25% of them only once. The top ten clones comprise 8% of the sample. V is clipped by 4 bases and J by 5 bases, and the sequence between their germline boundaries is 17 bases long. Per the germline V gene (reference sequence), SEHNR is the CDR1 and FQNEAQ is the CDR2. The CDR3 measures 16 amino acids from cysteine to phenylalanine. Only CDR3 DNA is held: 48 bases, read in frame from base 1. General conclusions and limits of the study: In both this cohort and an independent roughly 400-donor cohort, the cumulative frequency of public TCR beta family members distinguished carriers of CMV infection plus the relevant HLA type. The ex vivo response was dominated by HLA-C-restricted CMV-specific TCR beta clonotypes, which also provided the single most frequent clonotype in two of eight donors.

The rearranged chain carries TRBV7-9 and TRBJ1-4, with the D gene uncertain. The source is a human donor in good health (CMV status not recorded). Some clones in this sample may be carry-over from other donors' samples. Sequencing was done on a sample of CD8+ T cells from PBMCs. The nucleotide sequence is TGTGCCAGCAGCTCGACCCTAGGGCGAAACAATGAAAAACTGTTTTTT. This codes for CASSSTLGRNNEKLFF.